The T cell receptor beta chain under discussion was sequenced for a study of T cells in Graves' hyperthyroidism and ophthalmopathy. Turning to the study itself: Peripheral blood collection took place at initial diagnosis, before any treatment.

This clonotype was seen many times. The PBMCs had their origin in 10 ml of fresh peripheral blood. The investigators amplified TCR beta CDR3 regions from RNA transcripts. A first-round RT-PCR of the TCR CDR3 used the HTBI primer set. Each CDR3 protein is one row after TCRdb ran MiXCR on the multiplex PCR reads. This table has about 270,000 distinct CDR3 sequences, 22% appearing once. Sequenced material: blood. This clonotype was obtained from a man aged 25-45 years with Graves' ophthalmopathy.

The CDR3 protein is CASSSQKNSGNTIYF. The CDR3 nucleotides are TGTGCCAGCAGTTCCCAGAAGAACTCTGGAAACACCATATATTTT. The chain employs TRBV2 and TRBJ1-3, with D uncertain. V lost 5 bases to trimming and J lost 0 bases, with 11 bases between them. This CDR3 is built from 15 residues. Germline CDR1 and CDR2: SNHLY and FYNNEI.